This T cell receptor beta chain was profiled in a study of molecular identifiers for immune sequencing clone quantification. Notes on the study in general: Detecting spiked Jurkat TCR RNA from one cell among about a million naive cells was reportedly possible. Over 99% of effector molecules, yet under 1% of naive-cell molecules, were held by clones above 20 RNA copies.

Bulk TCR libraries used previously described methods and listed TCR primers. TCRdb re-derived calls from the PCR reads in MiXCR, one entry per CDR3 protein. The top ten hold under 1.3% of the sample, which has 40,000 to 50,000 distinct CDR3 sequences, 15% to 20% seen once. The CDR3 has 13 residues. Germline assignment: CDR1 SEHNR and CDR2 FQNEAQ (reference sequence). The V end was cut by 1 base, the J end by 7 bases, with 10 bases between. This clonotype was recorded at least ten times. Its antigen is not identified. Sequencing input: naive CD8+ T cells from blood, with Jurkat cell RNA spiked in. Noted subset: FACS-sorted CD8+CD4-CCR7+CD45RA+ naive T cells. This clonotype was sampled from a human donor in good health. Some libraries in this study had Jurkat cell RNA spiked in. This chain joins TRBV7-9 and TRBJ1-2; possible D gene TRBD1, 6 bases. The CDR3 loop is CASSLETGFGYTF. In nucleotides, the CDR3 is TGTGCCAGCAGCTTAGAGACAGGTTTTGGCTACACCTTC.